These 3 T cell receptor beta chains were all obtained from the same sample, sequenced in a study of control samples from healthy donors and cancer patients. Sequenced by immunoSEQ multiplex PCR; TCRdb stores in-frame clones only, minus some. Of 150,000 or so clones in the sample, approximately 94% were seen once. Material for sequencing was blood. The source is a middle-aged man in good health.

The rearrangement joins TRBV10-2 to TRBJ1-2; 8 bases align to TRBD1. Germline values: CDR1 WSHSY, CDR2 SAAADI. Trimming removed 0 bases from V and 8 bases from J; junction bases left unmatched: 8. CDR3 length: 15 residues. CDR3 sequence: CASSESGTGGKGYTF. The CDR3 nucleotides read TGCGCCAGCAGTGAGTCGGGAACAGGGGGGAAAGGCTACACCTTC.

The chain uses TRBV28 and TRBJ1-4, with 10 bases matching TRBD1. CDR1 and CDR2 (germline): MDHEN, SYDVKM. The CDR3 sequence is 17 residues long. Trimming removed 2 bases from V and 10 bases from J; junction bases left unmatched: 13. The CDR3 nucleotides read TGTGCCAGCAGTTTAAGACCGGGACAGGGGTGGACGGGAAAACTGTTTTTT. This codes for CASSLRPGQGWTGKLFF. Combining the CDR3 with reference TRBV28 and TRBJ1-4 gives the whole variable domain DVKVTQSSRYLVKRTGEKVFLECVQDMDHENMFWYRQDPGLGLRLIYFSYDVKMKEKGDIPEGYSVSREKKERFSLILESASTNQTSMYLCASSLRPGQGWTGKLFFGSGTQLSVL.

This rearrangement joins TRBV19 to TRBJ2-2; D is unresolved. Per germline, CDR1 LNHDA and CDR2 SQIVND (reference sequence). Trimming left V 7 bases short and J 2 bases short, with 5 bases between. This CDR3 has 12 residues. The CDR3 is CASTTNTGELFF. The CDR3 region has the DNA TGTGCCAGTACCACTAACACCGGGGAGCTGTTTTTT.